This T cell receptor (beta chain) emerged from a study of blood T cell repertoires in COVID-19. Study summary: Acute and convalescent COVID-19 samples came from the United States, Italy and Spain. Sources were T cells, B-cell-depleted T cells, or PBMCs; the material itself was cDNA or gDNA.

Methods used by the authors: Nucleated cell counts were estimated from reference gene primer amplification. Clones were sequenced by immunoSEQ multiplex PCR, and TCRdb holds only the in-frame ones, with some missing. The V and J calls and clone size are taken from that table; D and trimming were inferred from the DNA. Here the sample spans roughly 260,000 clones, 80% to 90% being singletons. Trimming took off 0 bases at V and 5 bases at J, with 8 bases between the two ends. Germline lookup yields CDR1 SGHTS and CDR2 YDEGEE. CDR3 length equals 14 residues. The rearrangement links TRBV5-8 to TRBJ1-4; a weak D match, TRBD1 (5 bases). The receptor's source is a woman aged 45-65 years with acute or convalescent COVID-19. Sequenced: peripheral blood. The CDR3 DNA follows: TGTGCCAGCAGCTTGGGACAGATAAATGAAAAACTGTTTTTT. Its translation: CASSLGQINEKLFF.